These 5 T cell receptor beta chains originate from one sample sequenced in a study of shared clonotypes between healthy human individuals. Clones were read by immunoSEQ multiplex PCR, and TCRdb kept only the in-frame ones, dropping some. The sample holds roughly 2 million clones, 85% to 95% seen once. What was sequenced was naive CD4+ T cells sorted from blood. Documented subset: CD45RA+ positively selected. Receptors were obtained from a man aged 18 to 30 in good health.

This chain joins TRBV18 and TRBJ2-3, with D possibly called TRBD1 or TRBD2 (5 bases each). Trimming took off 0 bases at V and 1 base at J, with 8 bases between the two ends. The germline CDR1 and CDR2 sequences are KGHSH and LQKENI. The CDR3 has 15 amino acids. The CDR3 is CASSPPRDGTDTQYF. In DNA form, the CDR3 reads TGTGCCAGCTCACCACCCCGGGACGGCACAGATACGCAGTATTTT.

The V and J genes are TRBV15 and TRBJ2-3, with D unresolved. CDR3 size: 14 residues. The germline V gene has CDR1 LNHNV and CDR2 YYDKDF (reference sequence). The V end was cut by 0 bases, the J end by 0 bases, with 4 bases between. The CDR3: CATSRELSTDTQYF. The CDR3 coding sequence is TGTGCCACCAGCAGAGAACTGAGCACAGATACGCAGTATTTT.

The V gene is TRBV27, the J gene TRBJ2-5; TRBD1 matches 9 bases. V shed 4 bases, J shed 5 bases, and the junction held 17 bases outside the gene matches. Germline V gene lookup returns CDR1 MNHEY and CDR2 SMNVEV (reference sequence). The CDR3 has 18 residues. The CDR3 region is CASSSNPWAGTGKETQYF. CDR3 DNA: TGTGCCAGCAGTTCCAATCCCTGGGCGGGGACAGGGAAGGAGACCCAGTACTTC.

As regards this clone: This sample also contains other DNA sequences that code for the same CDR3. The rearrangement links TRBV6-6 to TRBJ1-2, with a possible D match to TRBD1 (6 bases). The V gene lost 1 base and the J gene lost 2 bases, with 8 bases spanning the gap. CDR1 MNHNY and CDR2 SVGAGI come from the germline V gene (reference sequence). This CDR3 has 14 residues. The CDR3: CASSYLQGNYGYTF. Here the CDR3 DNA reads TGTGCCAGCAGTTACTTACAGGGCAACTATGGCTACACCTTC.

The J gene is TRBJ1-2, the V gene TRBV2, with TRBD1 identical over 9 bases. Per the germline V gene, CDR1 is SNHLY and CDR2 is FYNNEI. The CDR3 is made up of 13 amino acids. Germline trimming cut 2 bases from V and 7 bases from J; bases unmatched to any gene: 2. This CDR3 reads CASSERTGAGYTF. The CDR3 DNA reads TGTGCCAGCAGTGAACGGACAGGGGCTGGCTACACCTTC. Full variable domain (outside the CDR3, taken from reference TRBV2 and TRBJ1-2): EPEVTQTPSHQVTQMGQEVILRCVPISNHLYFYWYRQILGQKVEFLVSFYNNEISEKSEIFDDQFSVERPDGSNFTLKIRSTKLEDSAMYFCASSERTGAGYTFGSGTRLTVV.